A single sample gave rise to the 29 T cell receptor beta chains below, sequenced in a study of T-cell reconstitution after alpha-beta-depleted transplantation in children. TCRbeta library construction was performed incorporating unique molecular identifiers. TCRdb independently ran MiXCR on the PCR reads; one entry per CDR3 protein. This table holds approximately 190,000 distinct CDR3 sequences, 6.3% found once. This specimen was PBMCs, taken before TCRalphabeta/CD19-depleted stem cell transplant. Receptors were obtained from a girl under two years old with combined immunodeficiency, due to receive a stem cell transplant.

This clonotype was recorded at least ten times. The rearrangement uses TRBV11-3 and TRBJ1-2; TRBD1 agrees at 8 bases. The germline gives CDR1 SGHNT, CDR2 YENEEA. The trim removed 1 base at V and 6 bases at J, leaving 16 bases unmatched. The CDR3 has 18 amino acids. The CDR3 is CASSLVNVGGTGHDGYTF. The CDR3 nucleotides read TGTGCCAGCAGCTTAGTTAACGTCGGAGGGACAGGACACGATGGCTACACCTTC.

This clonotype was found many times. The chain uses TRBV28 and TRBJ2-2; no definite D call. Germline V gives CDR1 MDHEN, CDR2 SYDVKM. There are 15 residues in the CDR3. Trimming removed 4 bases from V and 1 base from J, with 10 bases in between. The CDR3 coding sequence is TGTGCCAGCAGTTCGCCCCCAGGGAACACCGGGGAGCTGTTTTTT. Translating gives CASSSPPGNTGELFF. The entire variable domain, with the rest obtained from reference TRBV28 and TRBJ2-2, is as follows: DVKVTQSSRYLVKRTGEKVFLECVQDMDHENMFWYRQDPGLGLRLIYFSYDVKMKEKGDIPEGYSVSREKKERFSLILESASTNQTSMYLCASSSPPGNTGELFFGEGSRLTVL.

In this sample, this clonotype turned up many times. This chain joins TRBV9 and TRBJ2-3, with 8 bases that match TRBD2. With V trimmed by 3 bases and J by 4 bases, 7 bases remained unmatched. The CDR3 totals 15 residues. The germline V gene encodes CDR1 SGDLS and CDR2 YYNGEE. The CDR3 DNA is TGTGCCAGCAGCGAGGGATCCGGGGGGGCAGATACGCAGTATTTT. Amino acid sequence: CASSEGSGGADTQYF.

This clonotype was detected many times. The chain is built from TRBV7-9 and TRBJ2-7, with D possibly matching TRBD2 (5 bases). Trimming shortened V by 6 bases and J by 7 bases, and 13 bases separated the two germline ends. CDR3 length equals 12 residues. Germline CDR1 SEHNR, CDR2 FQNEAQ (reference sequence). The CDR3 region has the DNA TGTGCCAGCAGTGCATCGGGGTATGAGCAGTACTTC. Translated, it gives CASSASGYEQYF.

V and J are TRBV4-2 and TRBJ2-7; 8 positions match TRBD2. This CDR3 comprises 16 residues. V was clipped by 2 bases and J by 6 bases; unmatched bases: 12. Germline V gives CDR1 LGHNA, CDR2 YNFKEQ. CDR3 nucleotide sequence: TGTGCCAGCAGCCAATCCTCCCTGTCGGGGGGGCCCGAGCAGTACTTC. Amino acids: CASSQSSLSGGPEQYF.

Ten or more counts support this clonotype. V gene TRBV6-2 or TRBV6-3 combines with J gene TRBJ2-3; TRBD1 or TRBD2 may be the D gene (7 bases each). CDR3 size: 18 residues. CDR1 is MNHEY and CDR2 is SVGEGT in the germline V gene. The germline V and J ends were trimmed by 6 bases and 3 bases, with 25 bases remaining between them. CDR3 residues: CASSLVSLPGGGTDTQYF. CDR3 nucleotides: TGTGCCAGCAGCTTAGTCAGCCTTCCAGGGGGGGGAACAGATACGCAGTATTTT.

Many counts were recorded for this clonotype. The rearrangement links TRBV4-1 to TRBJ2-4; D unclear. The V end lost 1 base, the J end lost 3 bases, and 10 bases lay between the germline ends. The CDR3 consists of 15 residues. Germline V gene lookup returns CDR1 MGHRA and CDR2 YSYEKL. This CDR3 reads CASSQGPVLKNIQYF. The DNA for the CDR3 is TGCGCCAGCAGCCAAGGACCGGTTCTCAAAAACATTCAGTACTTC.

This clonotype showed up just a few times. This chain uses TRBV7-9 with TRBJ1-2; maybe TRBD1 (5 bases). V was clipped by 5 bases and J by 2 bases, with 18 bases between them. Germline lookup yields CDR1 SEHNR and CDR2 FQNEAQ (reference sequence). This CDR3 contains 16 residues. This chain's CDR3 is CASSRAQGFTNYGYTF. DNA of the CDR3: TGTGCCAGCAGCCGTGCTCAGGGATTTACGAACTATGGCTACACCTTC.

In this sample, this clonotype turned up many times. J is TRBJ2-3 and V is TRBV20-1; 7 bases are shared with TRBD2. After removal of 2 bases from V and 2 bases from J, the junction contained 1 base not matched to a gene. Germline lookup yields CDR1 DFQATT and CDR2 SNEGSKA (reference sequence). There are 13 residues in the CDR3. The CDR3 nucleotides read TGCAGTGCTAGACGGGGGGTCACAGATACGCAGTATTTT. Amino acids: CSARRGVTDTQYF.

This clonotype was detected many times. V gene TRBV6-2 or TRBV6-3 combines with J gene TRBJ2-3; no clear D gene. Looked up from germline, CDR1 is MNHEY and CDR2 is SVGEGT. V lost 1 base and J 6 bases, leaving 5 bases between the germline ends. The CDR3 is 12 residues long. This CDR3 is CASSYLPDTQYF. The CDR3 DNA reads TGTGCCAGCAGTTACTTACCGGATACGCAGTATTTT.

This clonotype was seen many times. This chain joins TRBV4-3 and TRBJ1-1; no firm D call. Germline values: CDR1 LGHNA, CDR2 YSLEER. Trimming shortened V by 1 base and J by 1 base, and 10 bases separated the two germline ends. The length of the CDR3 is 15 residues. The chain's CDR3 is CASSQGDLTNTEAFF. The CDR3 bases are TGCGCCAGCAGCCAAGGAGATTTGACGAACACTGAAGCTTTCTTT.

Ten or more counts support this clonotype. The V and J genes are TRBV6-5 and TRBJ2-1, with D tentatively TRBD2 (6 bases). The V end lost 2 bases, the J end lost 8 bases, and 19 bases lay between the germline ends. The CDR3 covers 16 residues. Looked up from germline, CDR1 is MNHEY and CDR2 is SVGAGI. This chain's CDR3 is CASSYEKPGLGDEQFF. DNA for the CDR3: TGTGCCAGCAGTTACGAGAAACCGGGACTCGGGGATGAGCAGTTCTTC.

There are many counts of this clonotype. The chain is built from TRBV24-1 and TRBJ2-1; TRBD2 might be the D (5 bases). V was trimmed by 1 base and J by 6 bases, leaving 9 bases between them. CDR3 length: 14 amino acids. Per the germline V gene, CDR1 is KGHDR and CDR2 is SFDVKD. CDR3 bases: TGTGCCACCAGTGATTTTGGGCTAGCCAATGAGCAGTTCTTC. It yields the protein CATSDFGLANEQFF.

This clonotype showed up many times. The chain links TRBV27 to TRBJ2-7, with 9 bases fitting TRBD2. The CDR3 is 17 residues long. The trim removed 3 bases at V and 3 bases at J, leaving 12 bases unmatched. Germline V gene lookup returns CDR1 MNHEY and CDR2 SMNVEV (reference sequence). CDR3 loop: CASSLGLMGSGGYEQYF. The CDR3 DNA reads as TGTGCCAGCAGTTTGGGACTTATGGGTAGCGGGGGCTACGAGCAGTACTTC.

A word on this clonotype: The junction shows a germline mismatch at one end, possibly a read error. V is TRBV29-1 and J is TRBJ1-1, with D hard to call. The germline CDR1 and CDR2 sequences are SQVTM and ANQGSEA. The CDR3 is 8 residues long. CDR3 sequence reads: CSAEGGIF. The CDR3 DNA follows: TGCAGCGCCGAGGGTGGGATTTTT. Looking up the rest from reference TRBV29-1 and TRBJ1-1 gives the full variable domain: SAVISQKPSRDICQRGTSLTIQCQVDSQVTMMFWYRQQPGQSLTLIATANQGSEATYESGFVIDKFPISRPNLTFSTLTVSNMSPEDSSIYLCSAEGGIFGQGTRLTVV.

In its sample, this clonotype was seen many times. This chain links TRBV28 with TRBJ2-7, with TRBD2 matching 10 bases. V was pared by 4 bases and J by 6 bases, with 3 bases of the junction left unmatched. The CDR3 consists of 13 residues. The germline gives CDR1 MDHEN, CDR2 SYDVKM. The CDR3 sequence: CASSYRLAGEQYF. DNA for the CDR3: TGTGCCAGCAGTTACCGACTAGCGGGCGAGCAGTACTTC.

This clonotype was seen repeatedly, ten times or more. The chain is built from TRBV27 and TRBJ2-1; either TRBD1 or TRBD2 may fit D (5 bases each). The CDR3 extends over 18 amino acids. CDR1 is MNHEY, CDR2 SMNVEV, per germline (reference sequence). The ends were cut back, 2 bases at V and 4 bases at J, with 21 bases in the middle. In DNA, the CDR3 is TGTGCCAGCAGTTTAGGGGCGGCTATCTCTAGGAGGTACAATGAGCAGTTCTTC. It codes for CASSLGAAISRRYNEQFF.

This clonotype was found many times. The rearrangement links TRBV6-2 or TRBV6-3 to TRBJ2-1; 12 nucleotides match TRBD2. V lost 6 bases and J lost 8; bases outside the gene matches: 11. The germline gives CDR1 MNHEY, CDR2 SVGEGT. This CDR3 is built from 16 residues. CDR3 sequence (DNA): TGTGCCAGCAGGATCGCTGGACTAGCGGGGTATTATGAGCAGTTCTTC. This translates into CASRIAGLAGYYEQFF.

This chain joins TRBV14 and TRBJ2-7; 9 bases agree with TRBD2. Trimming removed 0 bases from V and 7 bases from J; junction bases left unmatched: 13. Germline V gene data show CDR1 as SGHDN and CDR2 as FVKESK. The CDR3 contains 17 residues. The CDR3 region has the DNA TGTGCCAGCAGCCAAGATCGGAGCCGAGGGCGGGGGGGGGAGCAGTACTTC. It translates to CASSQDRSRGRGGEQYF.

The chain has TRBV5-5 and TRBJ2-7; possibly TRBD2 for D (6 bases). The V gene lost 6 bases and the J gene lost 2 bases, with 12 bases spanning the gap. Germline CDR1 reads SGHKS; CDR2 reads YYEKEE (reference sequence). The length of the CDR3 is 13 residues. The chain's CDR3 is CASTGRTAYEQYF. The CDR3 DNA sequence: TGTGCCAGCACAGGGAGGACCGCCTACGAGCAGTACTTC.

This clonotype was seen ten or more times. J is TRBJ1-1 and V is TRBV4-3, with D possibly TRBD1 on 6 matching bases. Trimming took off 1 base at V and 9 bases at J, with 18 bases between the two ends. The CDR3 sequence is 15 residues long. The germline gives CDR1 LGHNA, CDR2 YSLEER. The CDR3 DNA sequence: TGCGCCAGCAGCCAAGGGTTGGGACAAGGATCTCAAGCTTTCTTT. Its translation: CASSQGLGQGSQAFF.

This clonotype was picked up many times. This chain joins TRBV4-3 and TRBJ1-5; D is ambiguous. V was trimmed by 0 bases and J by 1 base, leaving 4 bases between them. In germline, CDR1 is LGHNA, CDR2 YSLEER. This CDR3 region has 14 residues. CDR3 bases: TGCGCCAGCAGCCAAGAGCGAAGCAATCAGCCCCAGCATTTT. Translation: CASSQERSNQPQHF.

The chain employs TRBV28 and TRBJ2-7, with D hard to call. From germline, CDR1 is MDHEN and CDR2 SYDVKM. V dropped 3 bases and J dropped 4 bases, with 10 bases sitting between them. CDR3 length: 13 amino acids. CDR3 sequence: CASSLGSEYEQYF. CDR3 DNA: TGTGCCAGCAGTTTGGGCTCGGAGTACGAGCAGTACTTC.

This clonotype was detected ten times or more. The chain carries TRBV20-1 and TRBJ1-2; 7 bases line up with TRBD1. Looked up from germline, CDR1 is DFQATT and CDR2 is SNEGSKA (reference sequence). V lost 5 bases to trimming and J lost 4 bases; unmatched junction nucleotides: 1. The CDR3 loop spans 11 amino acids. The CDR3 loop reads CSAGQVYGYTF. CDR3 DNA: TGCAGTGCTGGACAGGTCTATGGCTACACCTTC.

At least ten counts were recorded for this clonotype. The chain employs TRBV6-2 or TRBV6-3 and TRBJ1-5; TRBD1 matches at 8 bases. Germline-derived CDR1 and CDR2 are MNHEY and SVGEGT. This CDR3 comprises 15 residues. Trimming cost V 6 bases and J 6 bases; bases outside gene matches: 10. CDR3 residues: CASRRDRTSGQPQHF. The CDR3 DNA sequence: TGTGCCAGCAGACGGGACAGGACTTCTGGTCAGCCCCAGCATTTT.

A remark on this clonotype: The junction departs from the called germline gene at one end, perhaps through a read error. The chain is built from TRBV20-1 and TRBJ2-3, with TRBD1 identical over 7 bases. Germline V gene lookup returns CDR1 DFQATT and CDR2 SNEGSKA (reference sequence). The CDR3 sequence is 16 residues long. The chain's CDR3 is CCASLRVQGSTDTQYF. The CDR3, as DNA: TGCTGTGCTAGCTTGCGCGTACAGGGGAGCACAGATACGCAGTATTTT.

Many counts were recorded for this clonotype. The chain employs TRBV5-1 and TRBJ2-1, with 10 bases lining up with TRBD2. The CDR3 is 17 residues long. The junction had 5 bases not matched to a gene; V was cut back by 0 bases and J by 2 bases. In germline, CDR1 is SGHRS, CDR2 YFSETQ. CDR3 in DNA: TGCGCCAGCAGCTTGGCTTACACTAGCGGGACCTACAATGAGCAGTTCTTC. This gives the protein CASSLAYTSGTYNEQFF.

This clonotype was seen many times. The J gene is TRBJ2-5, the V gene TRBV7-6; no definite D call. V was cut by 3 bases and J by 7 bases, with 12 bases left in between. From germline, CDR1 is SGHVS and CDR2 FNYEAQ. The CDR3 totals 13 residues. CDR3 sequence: CASSFGAKGTQYF. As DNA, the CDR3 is TGTGCCAGCAGCTTTGGAGCTAAGGGGACCCAGTACTTC.

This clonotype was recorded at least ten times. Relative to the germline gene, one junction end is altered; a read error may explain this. The CDR3 region is CASSLLGYTEQFF. The CDR3 DNA is TGTGCCAGCAGTCTCCTAGGGTACACTGAGCAGTTCTTC. The chain combines TRBV28 with TRBJ2-1; D is unclear. Germline CDR1 and CDR2: MDHEN and SYDVKM. There are 13 residues in the CDR3. Supplemented by reference TRBV28 and TRBJ2-1, the full variable domain reads DVKVTQSSRYLVKRTGEKVFLECVQDMDHENMFWYRQDPGLGLRLIYFSYDVKMKEKGDIPEGYSVSREKKERFSLILESASTNQTSMYLCASSLLGYTEQFFGPGTRLTVL.